These 23 T cell receptor beta chains came from one sample sequenced in a study of blood T cell repertoires in COVID-19. Profiled with immunoSEQ multiplex PCR; TCRdb holds only in-frame clones, not every one. The data show about 56,000 clones, around 82% seen once. Sequencing was performed on peripheral blood. The receptors stem from a man aged 60 to 69 with COVID-19, enrolled during active disease.

This chain connects TRBV3-1 (or the pseudogene TRBV3-2) to TRBJ2-7; D is uncertain. Trimming left V 4 bases short and J 3 bases short, with 7 bases between. The CDR3 covers 12 residues. Germline V gene sequence: CDR1 LGHDT, CDR2 YNNKEL (reference sequence). The CDR3 loop is CASSPDLYEQYF. The CDR3 bases are TGTGCCAGCAGCCCAGACCTCTACGAGCAGTACTTC.

The chain recombines TRBV10-2 with TRBJ2-1; TRBD2 matches at 13 bases. CDR1 and CDR2 from the germline V gene are WSHSY and SAAADI. This CDR3 is built from 16 residues. V was clipped by 7 bases and J by 9 bases; unmatched bases: 12. For the CDR3, the DNA is TGCGCCAGCACTGATTGGGGGACTAGCGGGACTACTGAGCAGTTCTTC. This translates into CASTDWGTSGTTEQFF.

The chain couples TRBV7-2 to TRBJ2-7, with 8 bases that match TRBD1. The V gene's germline CDR1 is SGHTA and CDR2 FQGNSA. CDR3 length: 14 amino acids. Trimming removed 3 bases from V and 7 bases from J; junction bases left unmatched: 8. The CDR3 DNA reads as TGTGCCAGCAGCTTCGTGGACAGGGCGGGAGAGCAGTACTTC. Its protein product is CASSFVDRAGEQYF.

This clone showed up just a few times. The chain has TRBV28 and TRBJ1-6, with 11 bases that match TRBD1. The CDR3 sequence is 16 residues long. The V gene's germline CDR1 is MDHEN and CDR2 SYDVKM. V gave up 5 bases and J gave up 9 bases; unmatched junction bases: 9. The CDR3 sequence is CASSPPTGTGGSPLHF. The DNA of the CDR3 is TGTGCCAGCAGTCCACCAACGGGGACAGGGGGTTCACCCCTCCACTTT. The full variable domain, rest sourced from reference TRBV28 and TRBJ1-6, is DVKVTQSSRYLVKRTGEKVFLECVQDMDHENMFWYRQDPGLGLRLIYFSYDVKMKEKGDIPEGYSVSREKKERFSLILESASTNQTSMYLCASSPPTGTGGSPLHFGNGTRLTVT.

This clone appeared once. The V and J genes are TRBV6-5 and TRBJ2-5, with 8 positions matching TRBD1. J gave up 0 bases and V 6 bases, and 6 bases lay outside the gene matches. Germline CDR1 and CDR2: MNHEY and SVGAGI. CDR3 length equals 15 residues. CDR3: CASSPLTGDQETQYF. The CDR3 region has the DNA TGTGCCAGCAGCCCACTGACAGGGGACCAAGAGACCCAGTACTTC.

The rearrangement uses TRBV7-3 and TRBJ2-5, with TRBD2 identical over 14 bases. The V segment lost 3 bases and the J segment 5 bases; nucleotides outside the gene matches: 5. Germline values: CDR1 SGHTA, CDR2 FQGTGA. This CDR3 comprises 16 residues. The CDR3, as DNA: TGTGCCAGCAGCTTTTTTGGGACTAGCGGGGGTGAGACCCAGTACTTC. Residues: CASSFFGTSGGETQYF. The complete variable domain, with remaining parts taken from reference TRBV7-3 and TRBJ2-5, reads GAGVSQTPSNKVTEKGKYVELRCDPISGHTALYWYRQSLGQGPEFLIYFQGTGAADDSGLPNDRFFAVRPEGSVSTLKIQRTERGDSAVYLCASSFFGTSGGETQYFGPGTRLLVL.

The chain joins TRBV6-2 or TRBV6-3 to TRBJ1-2; 11 nucleotides line up with TRBD1. The CDR3 runs to 16 residues. CDR1 and CDR2 (germline): MNHEY, SVGEGT. The junction had 9 bases not matched to a gene; V was cut back by 2 bases and J by 7 bases. The CDR3: CASSYRGDRGMVGYTF. The CDR3 nucleotides read TGTGCCAGCAGTTACCGCGGGGACAGGGGGATGGTTGGCTACACCTTC.

The chain combines TRBV5-1 with TRBJ1-1; 8 bases agree with TRBD1. CDR1 and CDR2 from the germline V gene are SGHRS and YFSETQ. J lost 4 bases, V lost 4 bases, and 9 bases had no gene match. The CDR3 consists of 15 residues. CDR3 DNA: TGCGCCAGCAGCGGGTACAGGGGGTCGGCCACTGAAGCTTTCTTT. This sequence encodes CASSGYRGSATEAFF.

This clone was detected only a few times. For the CDR3, the DNA is TGTGCCAGCAGCCTAGGCGGACAGGGGTCGGAGACCCAGTACTTC. Its protein product is CASSLGGQGSETQYF. The chain is built from TRBV7-3 and TRBJ2-5; 9 nucleotides agree with TRBD1. The CDR3 has 15 residues. Losses at the gene ends were 5 bases for V and 5 bases for J; bases not matched to a gene: 9. Germline values: CDR1 SGHTA, CDR2 FQGTGA.

This sequence joins TRBV7-6 and TRBJ2-1; TRBD2 matches at 14 bases. The J segment lost 10 bases and the V segment lost 1 base, leaving 18 bases of the junction unmatched. The CDR3 contains 20 residues. Germline V gene data show CDR1 as SGHVS and CDR2 as FNYEAQ. The CDR3 sequence: CASSLETSGRVGALFGEQFF. The CDR3 nucleotides are TGTGCCAGCAGCTTAGAGACTAGCGGGAGGGTAGGCGCCCTTTTTGGAGAGCAGTTCTTC.

The chain carries TRBV25-1 and TRBJ1-6, with D perhaps matching TRBD1 (6 bases). Trimming left V 7 bases short and J 6 bases short, with 19 bases between. The germline V gene has CDR1 MGHDK and CDR2 SYGVNS. The length of the CDR3 is 16 residues. This CDR3 is CASTKWGSGANSPLHF. In DNA form, the CDR3 reads TGTGCCAGCACCAAGTGGGGGTCAGGGGCTAATTCACCCCTCCACTTT.

This chain uses TRBV18 with TRBJ1-2; 7 bases map to TRBD1. Germline loops: CDR1 KGHSH, CDR2 LQKENI. With 3 bases clipped from V and 0 bases from J, the junction kept 16 bases outside the gene matches. The CDR3 consists of 19 residues. CDR3 nucleotide sequence: TGTGCCAGCTCACCGTCAGGGGGAGGCCGGAAATCAACTAACTATGGCTACACCTTC. Its protein is CASSPSGGGRKSTNYGYTF.

This chain links TRBV5-1 with TRBJ2-5; TRBD2 is a possible D gene (5 bases). The CDR3 covers 15 residues. V lost 0 bases, J lost 5 bases, and 14 bases lay in between. Germline V gene sequence: CDR1 SGHRS, CDR2 YFSETQ. CDR3 sequence (DNA): TGCGCCAGCAGCTTGGGCGGCCTAGCTTACGAGACCCAGTACTTC. Its translation: CASSLGGLAYETQYF.

This clone was seen a single time. This CDR3 reads CASSFEGVGYTF. The CDR3 DNA follows: TGTGCCAGCAGTTTTGAGGGGGTTGGCTACACCTTC. The chain is built from TRBV28 and TRBJ1-2; D may be TRBD1 (6 bases). The CDR3 spans 12 residues. V gave up 3 bases and J gave up 7 bases, with 9 bases separating them. The germline V gene has CDR1 MDHEN and CDR2 SYDVKM.

This chain links TRBV9 with TRBJ2-7; TRBD1 matches at 8 bases. From germline, CDR1 is SGDLS and CDR2 YYNGEE. There are 15 residues in the CDR3. V lost 0 bases, J lost 7 bases, and 9 bases stayed unmatched. CDR3 in amino acids: CASSVDTDRVGEQYF. CDR3 bases: TGTGCCAGCAGCGTAGATACGGACAGGGTAGGTGAGCAGTACTTC.

In this sample, this clone turned up a few times. V is TRBV29-1 and J is TRBJ2-7, with a tentative D call TRBD2 (7 bases). The germline V gene has CDR1 SQVTM and CDR2 ANQGSEA. Trimming shortened V by 6 bases and J by 0 bases, and 15 bases separated the two germline ends. The CDR3 extends over 14 amino acids. The CDR3 region is CSVYEGGGSYEQYF. The DNA of the CDR3 is TGCAGCGTGTATGAGGGGGGGGGCTCCTACGAGCAGTACTTC.

This clone showed up just once. The chain recombines TRBV7-2 with TRBJ2-2; TRBD2 matches at 7 bases. Germline V gives CDR1 SGHTA, CDR2 FQGNSA. V shed 4 bases, J shed 4 bases, and the junction held 18 bases outside the gene matches. The CDR3 length is 19 residues. The CDR3 sequence is CASSSQGAWPGGSTGELFF. The CDR3, as DNA: TGTGCCAGCAGCTCCCAGGGCGCGTGGCCGGGCGGGAGCACCGGGGAGCTGTTTTTT.

V is TRBV5-6 and J is TRBJ1-6; 9 bases are shared with TRBD1. Unmatched junction bases numbered 5, after V lost 0 bases and J lost 7 bases. Germline V gene sequence: CDR1 SGHDT, CDR2 YYEEEE. The CDR3 loop spans 16 amino acids. The CDR3 is CASSLAQGAGNSPLHF. In nucleotides, the CDR3 is TGTGCCAGCAGCTTGGCACAGGGGGCCGGGAATTCACCCCTCCACTTT.

V is TRBV5-1 and J is TRBJ2-2; 7 positions agree with TRBD1. CDR3 size: 16 residues. Germline V gene sequence: CDR1 SGHRS, CDR2 YFSETQ. V shed 5 bases, J shed 2 bases, and the junction held 9 bases outside the gene matches. CDR3 sequence (DNA): TGCGCCAGCAGAGAAGACAGGGCGCTTAACACCGGGGAGCTGTTTTTT. It yields the protein CASREDRALNTGELFF.

The CDR3 here is CSASAGANTEAFF. CDR3 nucleotides: TGCAGTGCTAGTGCAGGGGCCAACACTGAAGCTTTCTTT. The genes are TRBV20-1 and TRBJ1-1, with a possible D match to TRBD1 (6 bases). The CDR3 extends over 13 amino acids. The germline CDR1 and CDR2 sequences are DFQATT and SNEGSKA (reference sequence). V lost 3 bases to trimming and J lost 2 bases, with 10 bases between them.

The J gene is TRBJ1-2, the V gene TRBV5-1; possibly TRBD1 for D (5 bases). Germline CDR1 is SGHRS and CDR2 is YFSETQ. Trimming took off 0 bases at V and 8 bases at J, with 17 bases between the two ends. The CDR3 runs 15 residues. The CDR3 sequence is CASSLVSQGGEGYTF. In DNA form, the CDR3 reads TGCGCCAGCAGCTTGGTATCCCAGGGTGGGGAAGGCTACACCTTC.

The gene calls are TRBV7-3 and TRBJ2-2, with D possibly TRBD1 on 6 matching bases. Looked up from germline, CDR1 is SGHTA and CDR2 is FQGTGA. There are 14 residues in the CDR3. V was clipped by 5 bases and J by 3 bases, with 10 bases between them. The CDR3 spells CASSIYRDTGELFF. In DNA, the CDR3 is TGTGCCAGCAGCATATACAGGGACACCGGGGAGCTGTTTTTT.

The genes are TRBV28 and TRBJ1-2; no definite D call. The germline CDR1 and CDR2 sequences are MDHEN and SYDVKM. The CDR3 runs 15 residues. Trimming shortened V by 2 bases and J by 6 bases, and 16 bases separated the two germline ends. The CDR3 protein is CASSLMGLGPDGYTF. The CDR3 nucleotides read TGTGCCAGCAGTTTAATGGGCTTAGGTCCCGATGGCTACACCTTC.